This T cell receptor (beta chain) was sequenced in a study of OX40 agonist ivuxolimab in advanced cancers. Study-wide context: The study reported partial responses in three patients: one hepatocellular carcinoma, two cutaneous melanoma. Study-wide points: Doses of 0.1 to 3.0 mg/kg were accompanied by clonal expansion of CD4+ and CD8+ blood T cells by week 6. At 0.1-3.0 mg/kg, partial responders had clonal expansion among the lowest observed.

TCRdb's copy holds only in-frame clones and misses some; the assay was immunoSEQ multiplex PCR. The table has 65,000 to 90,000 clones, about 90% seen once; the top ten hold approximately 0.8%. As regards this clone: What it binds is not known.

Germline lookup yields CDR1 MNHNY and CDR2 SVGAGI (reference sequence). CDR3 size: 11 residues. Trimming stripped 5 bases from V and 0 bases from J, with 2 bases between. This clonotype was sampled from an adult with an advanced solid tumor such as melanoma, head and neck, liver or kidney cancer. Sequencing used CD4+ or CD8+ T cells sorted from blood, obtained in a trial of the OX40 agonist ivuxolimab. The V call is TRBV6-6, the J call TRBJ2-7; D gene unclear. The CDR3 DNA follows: TGTGCCAGCAGTCCCTCCTACGAGCAGTACTTC. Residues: CASSPSYEQYF.